This T cell receptor beta chain was identified in a study of CD8+CD57+ T cells in acquired aplastic anemia (dated by TCRdb to between 2017 and 2018). General notes on the study: On average, sorted CD4+ and CD8+ cells yielded around 3.5 ug of extracted DNA, with a range of roughly 0.18 to 30 ug. Healthy donor samples averaged approximately 10 million reads for CD4+ and approximately 11 million for CD8+ cells. The paper's findings and limits, for the study overall: No significant difference in CD8+ Simpson's diversity was found between patients and healthy controls (P=0.060). Around 27 CD8+ CDR3 sequences were shared between patients and controls but appeared highly expressed in patients and within their immunodominant clones.

TCR repertoires of sorted CD4+ and CD8+ blood T cells from severe aplastic anemia patients and healthy subjects were deep-sequenced in the study. Ficoll-Paque density gradient centrifugation was used to isolate peripheral blood mononuclear cells. Before DNA extraction, CD4+ and CD8+ T cells were sorted with FACS or magnetic beads. Profiling of TCR beta VDJ combinations and CDR3 sequences used genomic DNA as the template. TCR repertoire sequencing was run on an Illumina HiSeq 2000. Turning to the authors' computational methods: Repertoires were assessed using TRBV/TRBJ rearrangement plots, CDR3 size and DJ length profiles, and Simpson's diversity index. The most abundant DNA sequence in the deep sequencing data was defined as the immunodominant clone. CDR3 amino acid sequences were screened for sharing across subjects and compared with published repertoires and the VDJdb database. TCRdb reprocessed the public reads (quality trimming at Q25 with fastp, clone calling with MiXCR) and kept in-frame beta chains. Merged by CDR3 protein, the rows form single entries marked with the most common genes and DNA. V and J calls and clone size were set by TCRdb, not the authors. The sample contains about 190,000 distinct CDR3 sequences, about 53% of them found a single time. The ten largest make up roughly 15% of the sample.

This clonotype was counted many times. Its recognized antigen is unknown. No clone much larger than this one lies a single base away; base qualities are absent. Trimming removed 1 base from V and 9 bases from J, leaving 7 bases between the germline ends. The germline V gene supplies CDR1 SGHVS and CDR2 FNYEAQ. Reading from cysteine to phenylalanine, the CDR3 counts 13 amino acids. Only the CDR3 DNA stays, 39 bases, in frame from base 1. The chain couples TRBV7-6 to TRBJ1-6; confidence is insufficient to name the D gene. Source material: sorted CD4+, CD8+, or CD8+CD57+ T cells (not recorded which) from PBMCs. This receptor was taken from a human donor in good health, serving as a control. The CDR3: CASSLDYSSPLHF. The bases are TGTGCCAGCAGCTTAGACTACAGTTCACCCCTCCACTTT.